The table lists the clone carrying this T cell receptor beta chain with many counts. Its antigen is not identified. The CDR3 is 11 amino acids. CDR1 is SEHNR, CDR2 FQNEAQ, per germline (reference sequence). V lost 9 bases and J 5 bases, leaving 9 bases between the germline ends. This specimen belongs to a study of T cells in Graves' hyperthyroidism and ophthalmopathy. The CDR3 regions of TCR beta were amplified from RNA transcripts. The study used the HTBI primer set for a first-round RT-PCR of the TCR CDR3. In TCRdb, the multiplex PCR reads were re-called with MiXCR into one record per CDR3 protein. The data show roughly 380,000 distinct CDR3 sequences, approximately 15% seen once. Points from the study as a whole: Stable hyperthyroidism and ophthalmopathy were separated using 13 V-J signatures.

The chain couples TRBV7-9 to TRBJ2-3; possibly TRBD1 for D (5 bases). The clonotype was recovered from a woman aged 60 to 75 with Graves' hyperthyroidism. Material for sequencing was blood. As DNA, the CDR3 is TGTGCCAGGGGGCGAGTAGATACGCAGTATTTT. It translates to CARGRVDTQYF. Full variable domain (rest looked up from reference TRBV7-9 and TRBJ2-3): DTGVSQNPRHKITKRGQNVTFRCDPISEHNRLYWYRQTLGQGPEFLTYFQNEAQLEKSRLLSDRFSAERPKGSFSTLEIQRTEQGDSAMYLCARGRVDTQYFGPGTRLTVL.